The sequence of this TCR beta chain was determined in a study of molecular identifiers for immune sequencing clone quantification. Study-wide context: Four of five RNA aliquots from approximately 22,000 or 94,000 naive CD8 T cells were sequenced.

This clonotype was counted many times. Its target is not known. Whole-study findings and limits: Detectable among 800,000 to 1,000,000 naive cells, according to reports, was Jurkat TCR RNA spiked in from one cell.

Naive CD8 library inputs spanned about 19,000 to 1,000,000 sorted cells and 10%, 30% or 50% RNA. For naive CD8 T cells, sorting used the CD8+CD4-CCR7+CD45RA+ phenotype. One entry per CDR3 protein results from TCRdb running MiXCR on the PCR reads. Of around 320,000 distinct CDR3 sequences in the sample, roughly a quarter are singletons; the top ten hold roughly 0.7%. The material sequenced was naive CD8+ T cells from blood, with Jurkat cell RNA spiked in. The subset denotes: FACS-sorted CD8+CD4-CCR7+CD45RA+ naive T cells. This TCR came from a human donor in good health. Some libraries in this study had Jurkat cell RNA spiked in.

CDR3 sequence: CSVADTEAFF. The CDR3 coding sequence is TGCAGCGTTGCGGACACTGAAGCTTTCTTT. The chain links TRBV29-1 to TRBJ1-1; unclear D gene. Deletions cut 4 bases from V and 3 bases from J, with 3 bases between. The CDR3 sequence is 10 residues long. The germline CDR1 and CDR2 sequences are SQVTM and ANQGSEA.